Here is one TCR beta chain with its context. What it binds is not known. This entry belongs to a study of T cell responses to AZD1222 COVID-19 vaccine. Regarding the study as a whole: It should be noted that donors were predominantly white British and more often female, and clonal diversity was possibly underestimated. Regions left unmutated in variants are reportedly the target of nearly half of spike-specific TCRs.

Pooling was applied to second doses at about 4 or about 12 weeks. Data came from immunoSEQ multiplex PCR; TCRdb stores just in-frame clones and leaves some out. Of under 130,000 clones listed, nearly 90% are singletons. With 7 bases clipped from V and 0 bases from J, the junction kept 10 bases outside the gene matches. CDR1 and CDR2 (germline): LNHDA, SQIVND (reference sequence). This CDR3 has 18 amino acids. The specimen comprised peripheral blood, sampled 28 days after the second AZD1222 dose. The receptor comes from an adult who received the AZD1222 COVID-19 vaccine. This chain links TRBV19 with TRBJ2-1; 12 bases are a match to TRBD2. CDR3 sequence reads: CASKWGTSGSSSYNEQFF. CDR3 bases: TGTGCCAGTAAATGGGGGACTAGCGGGTCAAGCTCCTACAATGAGCAGTTCTTC. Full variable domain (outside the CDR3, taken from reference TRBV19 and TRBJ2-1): DGGITQSPKYLFRKEGQNVTLSCEQNLNHDAMYWYRQDPGQGLRLIYYSQIVNDFQKGDIAEGYSVSREKKESFPLTVTSAQKNPTAFYLCASKWGTSGSSSYNEQFFGPGTRLTVL.